This TCR beta chain was recorded in a study of cytomegalovirus exposure and HLA in healthy donors. Donors sampled were nominally healthy, though unrecorded immune exposures were likely. The study ran its PCR with 60 Vbeta and 13 Jbeta primers. Assay: immunoSEQ multiplex PCR; the TCRdb copy retains only in-frame clones and omits some. The sample records roughly 170,000 clones, roughly 83% being singletons. Trimming took 3 bases from V and 2 from J, leaving 5 bases between them. Germline V lookup: CDR1 SGHTA, CDR2 FQGNSA. The CDR3 is 13 amino acids. This clone was counted once. The TCR comes from a man younger than 45 in good health and CMV-seronegative. The rearrangement uses TRBV7-2 and TRBJ1-3; maybe TRBD1 (5 bases). Material: PBMCs. CDR3 protein: CASSFRAGNTIYF. The CDR3 DNA is TGTGCCAGCAGCTTCAGGGCTGGAAACACCATATATTTT.